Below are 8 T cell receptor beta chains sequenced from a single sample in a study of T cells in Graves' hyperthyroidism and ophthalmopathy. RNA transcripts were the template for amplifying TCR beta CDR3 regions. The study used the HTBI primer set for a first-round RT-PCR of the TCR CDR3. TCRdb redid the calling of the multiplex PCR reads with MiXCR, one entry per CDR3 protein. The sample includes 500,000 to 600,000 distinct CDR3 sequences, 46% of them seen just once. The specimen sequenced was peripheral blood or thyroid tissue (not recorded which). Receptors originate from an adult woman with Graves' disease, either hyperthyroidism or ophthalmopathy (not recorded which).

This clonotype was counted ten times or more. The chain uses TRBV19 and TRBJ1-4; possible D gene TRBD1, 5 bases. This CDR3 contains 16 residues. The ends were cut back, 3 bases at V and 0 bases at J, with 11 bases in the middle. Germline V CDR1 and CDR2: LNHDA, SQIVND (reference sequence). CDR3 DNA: TGTGCCAGTAGTATGGGACCGCAAACAACTAATGAAAAACTGTTTTTT. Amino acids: CASSMGPQTTNEKLFF.

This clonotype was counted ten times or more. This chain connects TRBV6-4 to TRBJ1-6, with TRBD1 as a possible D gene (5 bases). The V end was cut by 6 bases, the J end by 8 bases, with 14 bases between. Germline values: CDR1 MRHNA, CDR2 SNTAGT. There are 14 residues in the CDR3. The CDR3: CASSGGDRDSPLHF. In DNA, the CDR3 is TGTGCCAGCAGCGGCGGGGACCGTGATTCACCCCTCCACTTT.

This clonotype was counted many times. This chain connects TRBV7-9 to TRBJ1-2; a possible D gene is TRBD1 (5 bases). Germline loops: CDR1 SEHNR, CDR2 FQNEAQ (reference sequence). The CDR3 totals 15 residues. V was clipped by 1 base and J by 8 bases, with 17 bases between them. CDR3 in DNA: TGTGCCAGCAGCTTAGGGGCCGGCAGGGAAGGAGGCTACACCTTC. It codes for CASSLGAGREGGYTF.

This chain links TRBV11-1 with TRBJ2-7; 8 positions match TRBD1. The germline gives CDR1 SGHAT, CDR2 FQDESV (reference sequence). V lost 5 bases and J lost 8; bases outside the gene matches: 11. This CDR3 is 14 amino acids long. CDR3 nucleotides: TGTGCCAGCAGCCACCGGGACAGGAACGGACAGCAGTACTTC. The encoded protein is CASSHRDRNGQQYF.

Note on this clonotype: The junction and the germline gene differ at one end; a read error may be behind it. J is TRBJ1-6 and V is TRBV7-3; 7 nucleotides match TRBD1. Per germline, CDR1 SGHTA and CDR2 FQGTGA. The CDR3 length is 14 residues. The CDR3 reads CAGSFGTDNSPLHF. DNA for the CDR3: TGTGCCGGCAGCTTCGGGACAGATAATTCACCCCTCCACTTT.

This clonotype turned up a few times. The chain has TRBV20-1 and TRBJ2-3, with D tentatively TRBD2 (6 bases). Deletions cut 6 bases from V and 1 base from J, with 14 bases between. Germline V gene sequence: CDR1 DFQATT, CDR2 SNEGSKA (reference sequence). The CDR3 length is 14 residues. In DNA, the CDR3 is TGCAGTGCATCCCGGGACTCCCGCACAGATACGCAGTATTTT. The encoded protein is CSASRDSRTDTQYF.

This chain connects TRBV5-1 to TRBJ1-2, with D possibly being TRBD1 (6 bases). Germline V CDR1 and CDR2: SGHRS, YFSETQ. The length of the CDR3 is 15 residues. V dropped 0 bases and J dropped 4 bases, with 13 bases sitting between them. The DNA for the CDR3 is TGCGCCAGCAGCTTGGCGGGACACGGGGCCTATGGCTACACCTTC. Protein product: CASSLAGHGAYGYTF.

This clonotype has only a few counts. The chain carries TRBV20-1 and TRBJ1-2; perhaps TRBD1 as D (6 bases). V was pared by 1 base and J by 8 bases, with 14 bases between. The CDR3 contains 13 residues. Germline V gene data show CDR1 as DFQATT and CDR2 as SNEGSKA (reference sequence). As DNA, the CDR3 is TGCAGTGCTAGAGCGCCGGACAGTTTAGGCTACACCTTC. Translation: CSARAPDSLGYTF.